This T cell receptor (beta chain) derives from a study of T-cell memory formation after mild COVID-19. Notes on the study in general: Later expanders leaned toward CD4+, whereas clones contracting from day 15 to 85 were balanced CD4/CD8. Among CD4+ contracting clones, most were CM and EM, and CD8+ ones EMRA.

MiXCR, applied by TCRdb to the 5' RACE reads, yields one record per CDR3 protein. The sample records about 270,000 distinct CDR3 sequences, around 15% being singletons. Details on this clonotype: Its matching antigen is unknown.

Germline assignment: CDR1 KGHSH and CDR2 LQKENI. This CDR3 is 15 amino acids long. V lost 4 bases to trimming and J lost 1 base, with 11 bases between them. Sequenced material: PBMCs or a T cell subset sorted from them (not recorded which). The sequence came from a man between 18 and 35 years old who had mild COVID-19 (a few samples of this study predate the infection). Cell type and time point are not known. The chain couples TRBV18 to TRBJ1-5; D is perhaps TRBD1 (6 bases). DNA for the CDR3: TGTGCCAGCTCACAACAGGGAGACAGCAATCAGCCCCAGCATTTT. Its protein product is CASSQQGDSNQPQHF.